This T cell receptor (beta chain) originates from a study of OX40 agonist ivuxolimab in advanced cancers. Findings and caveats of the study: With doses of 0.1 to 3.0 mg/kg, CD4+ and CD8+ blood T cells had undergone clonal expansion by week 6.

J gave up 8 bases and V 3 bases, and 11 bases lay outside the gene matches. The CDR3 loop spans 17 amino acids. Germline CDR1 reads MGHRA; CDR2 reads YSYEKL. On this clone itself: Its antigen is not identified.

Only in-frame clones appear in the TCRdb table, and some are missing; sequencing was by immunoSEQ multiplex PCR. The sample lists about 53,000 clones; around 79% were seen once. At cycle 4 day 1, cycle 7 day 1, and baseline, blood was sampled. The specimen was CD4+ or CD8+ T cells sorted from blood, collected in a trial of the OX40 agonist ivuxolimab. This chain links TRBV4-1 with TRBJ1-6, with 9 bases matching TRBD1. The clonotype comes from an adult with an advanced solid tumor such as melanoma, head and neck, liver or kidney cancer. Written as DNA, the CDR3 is TGCGCCAGCAGCCACCCAGGACAGGGGAGAATCGATTCACCCCTCCACTTT. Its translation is CASSHPGQGRIDSPLHF.